This T cell receptor (beta chain) was retrieved from a study of cytomegalovirus exposure and HLA in healthy donors (dated by TCRdb to the late 2010s). General notes on the study: According to an earlier analysis of a few hundred of the donors, some 180 million T cells yielded 117 million unique TCR beta sequences and 250 to 350 Gb of sequence data. An early release covering 550 to 700 HLA-typed donors comprised about 300 gigabases of sequencing data and around 80 million unique TCR sequences. Of the roughly 400 genotyped donors, around 81% fell in the genetic ancestry cluster associated with self-reported Caucasian donors. The study was designed to test whether signatures of past pathogen exposure could be identified by cataloging public T cell receptors. The study used immunosequencing to profile the T cell repertoires of 666 subjects and linked those repertoires to cytomegalovirus serostatus. A separate validation cohort of about 110 different subjects was used in addition to the roughly 670-subject first cohort. To predict cytomegalovirus infection status, the study combined high-throughput TCR immunosequencing, statistical association of individual TCRs with disease status, and machine learning. A later analysis re-examined previously published TCR beta repertoires from roughly 720 donors and added high-resolution HLA genotyping to investigate patterns of TCR occurrence. Rather than drawing on any new phenotypic data, the later analysis identified candidate immune exposures from TCR beta sequences and the way those sequences occurred across donors. To decide whether each TCR beta V gene segment behaved as functional or pseudogenic, an earlier analysis of some 580 of the donors relied on high-throughput TCR beta sequencing. Alongside the repertoire data, information on donor age, sex, ethnicity and CMV serostatus was compiled. Genome-wide SNP genotypes for about 55% of the roughly 670 donors were used in a later genetic analysis, which treated that subset as a discovery cohort. All discovery cohort repertoires had been generated using a single sequencing platform. HLA typing covered class I and class II loci at four-digit resolution. Typing coverage differed by locus: A, B, C, DRB1 and DQB1 were typed in about 629-640 donors, DQA1 in 500 to 550, DPA1 in roughly 590, and DPB1 in roughly 450. A few DR-DQ haplotypes were handled as single units for association and clustering because linkage in the cohort was strong. On average, roughly 250,000 unique TCR beta nucleotide sequences were sequenced per donor among 300 to 500 genotyped donors of the cohort, with about 17% of those sequences being non-productive. Broad study findings and their caveats: Only TCR beta chains were sequenced in this cohort, and the absence of alpha or paired-chain data limited detectable features. A few of the identified cytomegalovirus-associated TCR beta chains were confirmed in vitro to be specific for cytomegalovirus antigens. The only immune exposure information available for the cohort was CMV serostatus. The 87-base-pair reads could not distinguish some IMGT-functional V segments, including TRBV6-2 and TRBV6-3, so those segments were excluded. In an earlier analysis of some 640 of the donors, most TCR beta V segments were observed in productive rearrangements about 87% or about 30% of the time, broadly matching IMGT annotations. HLA typing was unavailable for some donors at each locus, so association tests used only the typed subset. According to a later genetic analysis, donors in an Asian-associated ancestry cluster had fewer N-insertions in productive TCRs than the approximately 610-donor mean. In a later analysis, over 15,000 TCR beta sequences were associated with specific HLA alleles at a false discovery rate of 0.05. According to a later analysis, TCR association rates differed among HLA loci, with DRB1 alleles showing the most associated TCRs and HLA-C alleles showing the fewest. When HLA alleles, especially DR and DQ, strongly co-occurred, TCR associations were difficult to assign to individual alleles. A later analysis found that most CMV-associated TCR beta chains appeared HLA-restricted, with HLA associations seemingly driven largely by CMV exposure. The study listed 170 or so TCR beta chains as associated with cytomegalovirus. It was suggested by the authors that the approach could potentially be generalized to other disease states and immunological phenotypes. In both the original and validation cohorts, the classifier was reported to diagnose cytomegalovirus status with high specificity and sensitivity. V-gene and J-gene trimming of TCR beta chains was associated with a missense DCLRE1C variant in a later genetic analysis, and the association was replicated in an independent cohort. Because counts were too low, approximately 15 rarely observed V segments, including chromosome 9 orphons, were excluded from the earlier analysis of a few hundred of the donors. Correlated functional status among segregating V segments might reflect linkage disequilibrium, but an unknown experimental factor could not be ruled out. Several of the top co-occurrence clusters appeared to be linked to parvovirus B19, influenza, CMV and Epstein-Barr virus, according to a later analysis. The presence/absence analyses assumed that sequencing depth was roughly uniform across donors, and that assumption may not be true. A group of highly shared sequence variants was considered likely to be a technical artifact of the sequencing pipeline. While some public TCRs were present in many individuals, most TCR sequences turned up only very rarely across donors. A further reported finding was that TCR beta sequences accurately predicted the HLA-A and HLA-B alleles for most subjects in the first cohort. In a later analysis, HLA-associated TCR beta chains showed more clonal expansion and lower generation probabilities than non-associated chains that were equally common.

This clone was seen a few times. This clone's antigen is unknown. Base qualities are not at hand, and no much larger clone is one base apart. The cohort consisted of more than 650 healthy bone marrow donors. Cohort members were all nominally healthy when sampled, although unrecorded immune exposures were likely present. The donor tested CMV seronegative and was one of the 352 seronegative cohort members. A peripheral blood sample was provided by each donor, and peripheral blood mononuclear cells were used for TCR beta sequencing. The Qiagen DNeasy Blood Extraction Kit was used to extract genomic DNA from the blood cell samples. The library relied on the immunoSEQ multiplex PCR assay. For the multiplex PCR, a mixture combining 60 forward primers for TCR Vbeta segments and 13 reverse primers for TCR Jbeta segments was used. The CDR3 region of rearranged TCR beta genes was amplified from genomic DNA by a multiplex PCR assay. On the Illumina HiSeq System, the amplified TCR beta libraries were sequenced as 87-base-pair reads. On the authors' methods: Across the 500 to 750 repertoires, a later analysis counted some 81 million unique TCR beta chains, roughly 11 million of which were shared by at least two donors. To remove PCR and sequencing errors, raw reads were error-corrected and collapsed into unique sequences using a nearest-neighbor algorithm that merged closely related sequences. To assign V, D and J gene segments, CDR3 sequences were aligned to IMGT reference sequences. For a sequence to be retained, a match of at least six nucleotides to both a V gene segment and a J gene segment was required. A rearrangement counted as productive if the CDR3 had no stop codons and remained in frame with V and J, and every other rearrangement counted as non-productive. CDR3 was defined by IMGT convention, running from the second conserved V-encoded cysteine to the conserved J-encoded phenylalanine. Sequences without an unambiguous match to a single V gene segment were excluded from the earlier analysis of several hundred of the donors. In an earlier analysis of approximately 550 of the donors, V segments were called functional above 56.7% productive rearrangements and were called segregating when the between-donor standard deviation exceeded 5%. A statistical classification framework was developed to diagnose cytomegalovirus status using the catalog of TCR beta chain sequences. In a later analysis, TCR nucleotide sequences were compared against IMGT/GENE-DB human TR gene sequences so that V and J genes could be assigned. In a later analysis, CDR3 sequences and most-parsimonious VDJ recombination scenarios were assigned using the TCRdist pipeline. In a later analysis, each TCR beta chain was defined by its CDR3 amino acid sequence together with its V-gene family, and reads lacking a unique V-gene family were excluded. A later analysis removed roughly 590 highly shared, low-generation-probability nucleotide sequences to deal with suspected cross-contamination and a sequencing artifact. A later analysis calculated a clonal expansion index for each public chain from normalized within-repertoire ranks of inferred template counts. In a later analysis, generation probabilities were computed with a VDJ recombination model fitted to out-of-frame rearrangements, and the resulting probabilities were checked against IGoR. In a later analysis, TCR-TCR, TCR-HLA and TCR-CMV co-occurrence was scored with hypergeometric tests, and a repertoire-size bias correction was applied to TCR pairs. False discovery rates were estimated in a later analysis by permuting HLA or CMV assignments 20 times. In a later analysis, co-occurring TCRs were grouped using DBSCAN, and TCRdist sequence similarity was added for clustering within HLA-allele-positive subsets. Co-occurrence clustering excluded repertoires with fewer than 30,000 or more than 120,000 public chains, plus five with anomalous nucleotide sharing. Drawn from immuneACCESS, this table holds only the in-frame rearrangements with V and J called that TCRdb kept. Clones are partly lost; checked studies trace under half to an unresolved V gene and leave the rest unexplained. V and J calls and clone size are those listed in that table; D and trimming were worked out from the DNA. The sample table contains a few hundred thousand clones; only one count was recorded for around 75% of them. Jointly, the top ten make up under 2% of the sample.

Ends trimmed: V by 1 base, J by 4 bases; bases unmatched to a gene: 5. The CDR3, cysteine through phenylalanine, is 15 amino acids long. Only CDR3 DNA is held: 45 bases, read in frame from base 1. CDR1 and CDR2, per the germline V gene, are MGHRA and YSYEKL. This chain joins TRBV4-1 to TRBJ2-5; 8 central nucleotides agree with TRBD1. The TCR was taken from a woman aged 30 to 39 in good health and CMV-seronegative. Specimen: PBMCs. The CDR3 is CASSQGTGGGETQYF. The DNA sequence is as follows: TGCGCCAGCAGCCAAGGAACAGGGGGTGGAGAGACCCAGTACTTC.